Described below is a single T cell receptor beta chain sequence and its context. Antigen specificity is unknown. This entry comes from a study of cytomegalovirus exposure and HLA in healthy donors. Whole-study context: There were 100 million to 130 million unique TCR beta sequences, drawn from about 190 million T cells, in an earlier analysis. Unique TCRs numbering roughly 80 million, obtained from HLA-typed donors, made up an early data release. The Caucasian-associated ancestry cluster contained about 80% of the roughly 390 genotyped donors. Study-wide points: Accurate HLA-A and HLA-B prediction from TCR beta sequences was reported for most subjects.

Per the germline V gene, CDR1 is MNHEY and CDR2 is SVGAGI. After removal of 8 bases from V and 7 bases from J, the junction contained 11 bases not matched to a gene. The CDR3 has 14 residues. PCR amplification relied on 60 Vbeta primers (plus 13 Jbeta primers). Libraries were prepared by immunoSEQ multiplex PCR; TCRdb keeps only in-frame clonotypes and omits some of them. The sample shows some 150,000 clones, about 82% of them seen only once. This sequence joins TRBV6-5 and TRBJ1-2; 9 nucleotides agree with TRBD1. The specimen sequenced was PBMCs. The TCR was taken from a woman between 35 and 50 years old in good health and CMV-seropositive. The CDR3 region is CASAFIQGAGGYTF. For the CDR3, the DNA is TGTGCCAGCGCGTTTATACAGGGGGCGGGTGGCTACACCTTC.